This T cell receptor beta chain derives from a study of blood T cell repertoires in COVID-19. The J segment lost 7 bases and the V segment lost 5 bases, leaving 19 bases of the junction unmatched. Germline V lookup: CDR1 LNHNV, CDR2 YYDKDF (reference sequence). The CDR3 is 17 amino acids. Some clones are missing from TCRdb's copy, which holds only in-frame ones; the method was immunoSEQ multiplex PCR. The data contain some 180,000 clones, 80% to 85% of them singletons. The chain links TRBV15 to TRBJ1-2; TRBD1 matches at 7 bases. The source is a woman aged 40-49 years with COVID-19, enrolled during active disease. Sample: peripheral blood. DNA of the CDR3: TGTGCCACCAGCCCTAGCCCGACAGGGAATGTCATCGGTGGCTACACCTTC. Amino acids: CATSPSPTGNVIGGYTF.